These 27 T cell receptor beta chains were sequenced from one sample in a study of graft-versus-host responses after intestinal transplantation. The method was immunoSEQ multiplex PCR; TCRdb's version includes in-frame clones alone and lacks a portion of them. The sample lists 55,000 to 80,000 clones, 90% occurring once. Antigens of these TCRs are unknown. The sequencing used unstimulated CD8+ T cells sorted from spleen or lymph node cells, collected before transplant. The receptors come from a human donor who was the organ donor for an intestinal transplant.

The chain is built from TRBV2 and TRBJ2-7; 12 bases fit TRBD2. The length of the CDR3 is 15 residues. CDR1 and CDR2 (germline): SNHLY, FYNNEI. V lost 5 bases, J lost 3 bases, and 5 bases stayed unmatched. CDR3 bases: TGTGCCAGCAGTCCGACTAGCGGGGGCCTCTACGAGCAGTACTTC. This codes for CASSPTSGGLYEQYF.

V gene TRBV28 combines with J gene TRBJ1-4; 9 bases map to TRBD1. The germline V gene encodes CDR1 MDHEN and CDR2 SYDVKM. The ends lost 1 base at V and 3 bases at J; junction bases unmatched: 6. This CDR3 comprises 17 residues. CDR3 residues: CASSLFGTGNPNEKLFF. The CDR3 coding sequence is TGTGCCAGCAGTTTATTCGGGACAGGGAACCCTAATGAAAAACTGTTTTTT.

The chain links TRBV5-1 to TRBJ2-5, with TRBD2 as a possible D gene (6 bases). CDR1 is SGHRS and CDR2 is YFSETQ in the germline V gene. The CDR3 is 16 residues long. V lost 0 bases and J lost 1, with 13 bases in between. This chain's CDR3 is CASSLDITGAQETQYF. DNA of the CDR3: TGCGCCAGCAGCTTGGATATCACGGGAGCCCAAGAGACCCAGTACTTC.

The chain has TRBV5-3 and TRBJ1-2; D possibly corresponds to TRBD1 (5 bases). TRBV5-3 is identified as an open reading frame with a role that is uncertain. This CDR3 is built from 13 residues. V was pared by 4 bases and J by 5 bases, with 12 bases between. CDR3 protein: CARSQRRGYGYTF. The CDR3 nucleotides are TGTGCCAGAAGCCAAAGGAGGGGTTATGGCTACACCTTC.

This chain uses TRBV27 with TRBJ2-1; perhaps TRBD2 as D (5 bases). V shed 5 bases and J shed 9 bases, with 11 bases lying between them. Germline-derived CDR1 and CDR2 are MNHEY and SMNVEV (reference sequence). The CDR3 length is 12 residues. The CDR3 loop reads CASSQFGSEQFF. CDR3 DNA sequence: TGTGCCAGCAGTCAATTTGGGAGTGAGCAGTTCTTC.

The rearrangement links TRBV29-1 to TRBJ1-2; D is ambiguous. V lost 2 bases and J lost 6, with 7 bases in between. This CDR3 region has 11 residues. Germline values: CDR1 SQVTM, CDR2 ANQGSEA. DNA of the CDR3: TGCAGCGTTGAACCCGGTGATGGCTACACCTTC. This codes for CSVEPGDGYTF.

This clone was counted a single time. The rearrangement uses TRBV6-1 and TRBJ2-1; no reliable D call. Trimming left V 4 bases short and J 2 bases short, with 21 bases between. Looked up from germline, CDR1 is MNHNS and CDR2 is SASEGT. This CDR3 is 18 amino acids long. CDR3 residues: CASSVLNLWAWAYNEQFF. In DNA form, the CDR3 reads TGTGCCAGCAGTGTGTTGAATCTGTGGGCCTGGGCCTACAATGAGCAGTTCTTC.

The V call is TRBV5-1, the J call TRBJ1-1; 8 bases fit TRBD1. CDR3 size: 14 residues. The V and J ends lost 6 bases and 1 base, in that order; junction bases with no gene match: 5. The germline V gene has CDR1 SGHRS and CDR2 YFSETQ. CDR3 DNA: TGCGCCAGCAACCAGGGGGCTGGGAACACTGAAGCTTTCTTT. Translation gives CASNQGAGNTEAFF.

The chain couples TRBV19 to TRBJ1-2; 9 bases are a match to TRBD1. V shed 8 bases and J 1 base; nucleotides not matched to a gene: 5. CDR3 length: 14 residues. Germline CDR1 is LNHDA and CDR2 is SQIVND (reference sequence). The CDR3 DNA reads TGTGCCAGTGAGGACAGGGGAGGTAACTATGGCTACACCTTC. It translates to CASEDRGGNYGYTF.

CDR3 region: CASSHPGVAGGYGRAGYEQYF. The CDR3 DNA follows: TGCGCCAGCAGCCACCCAGGGGTGGCAGGCGGATACGGGAGGGCCGGCTACGAGCAGTACTTC. The chain is built from TRBV4-1 and TRBJ2-7; 8 positions match TRBD2. Germline values: CDR1 MGHRA, CDR2 YSYEKL. V lost 3 bases and J lost 3; bases outside the gene matches: 25. This CDR3 spans 21 amino acids.

The chain employs TRBV28 and TRBJ2-3, with D possibly being TRBD1 (5 bases). Per germline, CDR1 MDHEN and CDR2 SYDVKM. V gave up 8 bases and J gave up 5 bases, with 11 bases separating them. This CDR3 spans 12 amino acids. The CDR3 loop is CASCTGGDTQYF. DNA for the CDR3: TGTGCCAGCTGTACAGGTGGAGATACGCAGTATTTT.

V usage is TRBV7-9 and J usage is TRBJ1-1, with a weak D call TRBD1 (6 bases). Germline CDR1 and CDR2: SEHNR and FQNEAQ (reference sequence). Trimming stripped 4 bases from V and 1 base from J, with 19 bases between. The CDR3 is 17 residues long. CDR3 in amino acids: CASSSSISETGNTEAFF. The CDR3 DNA reads TGTGCCAGCAGCTCCAGCATATCGGAGACAGGGAACACTGAAGCTTTCTTT.

V is TRBV16 and J is TRBJ1-3; D may be TRBD1 (5 bases). Trimming removed 2 bases at V and 0 bases at J, with 11 bases between. Germline V gene sequence: CDR1 KGHSY, CDR2 FQNENV. There are 16 residues in the CDR3. CDR3: CASSQSKGHSGNTIYF. CDR3 nucleotides: TGTGCCAGCAGCCAAAGCAAAGGACACTCTGGAAACACCATATATTTT. Together with reference TRBV16 and TRBJ1-3, the CDR3 gives the full variable domain: GEEVAQTPKHLVRGEGQKAKLYCAPIKGHSYVFWYQQVLKNEFKFLISFQNENVFDETGMPKERFSAKCLPNSPCSLEIQATKLEDSAVYFCASSQSKGHSGNTIYFGEGSWLTVV.

V and J are TRBV14 and TRBJ2-1, with D possibly being TRBD2 (6 bases). The V end lost 5 bases, the J end lost 3 bases, and 14 bases lay between the germline ends. The CDR3 is 15 residues long. The germline V gene has CDR1 SGHDN and CDR2 FVKESK. The CDR3 sequence: CASSEGGTNYNEQFF. CDR3 bases: TGTGCCAGCAGCGAGGGCGGGACGAACTACAATGAGCAGTTCTTC.

The chain carries TRBV29-1 and TRBJ1-1, with 9 bases fitting TRBD1. Looked up from germline, CDR1 is SQVTM and CDR2 is ANQGSEA. There are 13 residues in the CDR3. J lost 7 bases, V lost 6 bases, and 9 bases had no gene match. The CDR3 bases are TGCAGCGTACGTTACGGACAGGGGAGTGAAGCTTTCTTT. Amino acids: CSVRYGQGSEAFF.

This clone is a singleton in its sample. The V and J genes are TRBV28 and TRBJ1-2; 8 bases match TRBD1. CDR1 and CDR2 from the germline V gene are MDHEN and SYDVKM. Trimming cost V 5 bases and J 7 bases; bases outside gene matches: 15. CDR3 length: 16 amino acids. CDR3 DNA: TGTGCCAGCAGTCCCCGGACAGGGCTCTTGTTGCGTGGCTACACCTTC. Its protein product is CASSPRTGLLLRGYTF.

This clone was seen a handful of times. The rearrangement links TRBV6-6 to TRBJ1-5; tentatively, D is TRBD1 (6 bases). This CDR3 is built from 14 residues. Germline loops: CDR1 MNHNY, CDR2 SVGAGI (reference sequence). The ends were cut back, 5 bases at V and 1 base at J, with 9 bases in the middle. Here the CDR3 DNA reads TGTGCCAGCAGTCCCGGACAGAGCAATCAGCCCCAGCATTTT. Encoded protein: CASSPGQSNQPQHF.

The V gene is TRBV6-5, the J gene TRBJ2-7; the D gene is possibly TRBD2 (6 bases). The CDR3 sequence is 14 residues long. Trimming took off 4 bases at V and 4 bases at J, with 14 bases between the two ends. Germline-derived CDR1 and CDR2 are MNHEY and SVGAGI. The DNA of the CDR3 is TGTGCCAGCAGTTCGGATATTGGGACTTACGAGCAGTACTTC. Its protein product is CASSSDIGTYEQYF.

This chain uses TRBV6-5 with TRBJ2-1, with D unclear. The length of the CDR3 is 15 residues. The V gene's germline CDR1 is MNHEY and CDR2 SVGAGI. V was clipped by 2 bases and J by 6 bases, with 14 bases between them. The CDR3 loop is CASSYPTARGNEQFF. Here the CDR3 DNA reads TGTGCCAGCAGTTACCCCACCGCCCGAGGCAATGAGCAGTTCTTC.

The V and J genes are TRBV28 and TRBJ1-5, with D maybe TRBD1 (6 bases). Trimming removed 10 bases from V and 3 bases from J, with 19 bases in between. In germline, CDR1 is MDHEN, CDR2 SYDVKM. The CDR3 consists of 15 residues. This chain's CDR3 is CATLRGGLLNQPQHF. The CDR3 DNA reads as TGTGCCACCCTTCGGGGGGGCTTGCTCAATCAGCCCCAGCATTTT. Together with reference TRBV28 and TRBJ1-5, the CDR3 gives the full variable domain: DVKVTQSSRYLVKRTGEKVFLECVQDMDHENMFWYRQDPGLGLRLIYFSYDVKMKEKGDIPEGYSVSREKKERFSLILESASTNQTSMYLCATLRGGLLNQPQHFGDGTRLSIL.

The chain uses TRBV7-9 and TRBJ2-2, with unresolved D. Trimming pared 2 bases from V and 8 bases from J, leaving 15 bases between. The CDR3 consists of 15 residues. Per germline, CDR1 SEHNR and CDR2 FQNEAQ (reference sequence). In DNA, the CDR3 is TGTGCCAGCAGCTTAACTTACGATTCCTGGGGGGAGCTGTTTTTT. Its protein product is CASSLTYDSWGELFF.

The chain employs TRBV30 and TRBJ1-4, with D uncertain. Per the germline V gene, CDR1 is GTSNPN and CDR2 is SVGIG (reference sequence). V lost 4 bases, J lost 6 bases, and 12 bases lay in between. This CDR3 is 13 amino acids long. The CDR3 reads CAWNLGSDEKLFF. The CDR3 DNA reads TGTGCCTGGAACCTAGGCAGTGATGAAAAACTGTTTTTT. The full variable domain, its missing parts supplied by reference TRBV30 and TRBJ1-4, is SQTIHQWPATLVQPVGSPLSLECTVEGTSNPNLYWYRQAAGRGLQLLFYSVGIGQISSEVPQNLSASRPQDRQFILSSKKLLLSDSGFYLCAWNLGSDEKLFFGSGTQLSVL.

V is TRBV11-1 and J is TRBJ1-1; D unresolved. V was clipped by 3 bases and J by 4 bases, with 12 bases between them. Germline V gene lookup returns CDR1 SGHAT and CDR2 FQDESV (reference sequence). The CDR3 is 14 amino acids. Here the CDR3 reads CASSFGGSGTEAFF. The DNA of the CDR3 is TGTGCCAGCAGCTTCGGAGGATCGGGCACTGAAGCTTTCTTT.

This clone appeared a single time. The CDR3 loop reads CASSVTPARRARNQPQHF. CDR3 DNA: TGTGCCAGCAGCGTAACCCCAGCCCGCAGGGCCCGCAATCAGCCCCAGCATTTT. The rearrangement joins TRBV9 to TRBJ1-5; a possible D gene is TRBD1 (5 bases). CDR3 size: 18 residues. In germline, CDR1 is SGDLS, CDR2 YYNGEE. Trimming shortened V by 1 base and J by 2 bases, and 19 bases separated the two germline ends.

A single count supports this clone. The chain is built from TRBV7-2 and TRBJ2-7, with 8 bases matching TRBD2. The germline gives CDR1 SGHTA, CDR2 FQGNSA. This CDR3 contains 13 residues. Trimming cost V 2 bases and J 4 bases; bases outside gene matches: 1. As DNA, the CDR3 is TGTGCCAGCAGCTTAACTAGCGGTTACGAGCAGTACTTC. It translates to CASSLTSGYEQYF.

V gene TRBV6-4 combines with J gene TRBJ2-7; 10 positions match TRBD2. The CDR3 totals 17 residues. Per germline, CDR1 MRHNA and CDR2 SNTAGT. J gave up 0 bases and V 2 bases, and 7 bases lay outside the gene matches. The CDR3 DNA reads TGTGCCAGCAGTGACCCGGGACTAGCGTATCGCTCCTACGAGCAGTACTTC. Its protein product is CASSDPGLAYRSYEQYF.

V usage is TRBV19 and J usage is TRBJ2-1, with D perhaps matching TRBD2 (6 bases). The germline gives CDR1 LNHDA, CDR2 SQIVND (reference sequence). Trimming shortened V by 5 bases and J by 10 bases, and 24 bases separated the two germline ends. CDR3 length: 16 residues. The CDR3 nucleotides read TGTGCCAGTAGTCCACATCGGGAGAAGGCGTACAGCGAGCAGTTCTTC. Translated, it gives CASSPHREKAYSEQFF.